These 20 T cell receptor beta chains were all obtained from the same sample, sequenced in a study of blood T cell repertoires in COVID-19. Some clones are missing from TCRdb's copy, which holds only in-frame ones; the method was immunoSEQ multiplex PCR. The sample has under 350,000 clones; approximately 90% are singletons. The sequencing sample was made of peripheral blood. The receptors come from a man aged 18 to 30 with active or convalescent COVID-19.

The rearrangement joins TRBV24-1 to TRBJ1-1; no clear D gene. Germline V gene lookup returns CDR1 KGHDR and CDR2 SFDVKD. This CDR3 spans 13 amino acids. Trimming took off 5 bases at V and 1 base at J, with 7 bases between the two ends. In DNA form, the CDR3 reads TGTGCCACCAGTGCCCACTCGAACACTGAAGCTTTCTTT. Residues: CATSAHSNTEAFF.

V is TRBV6-5 and J is TRBJ2-1, with TRBD2 identical over 9 bases. V gave up 6 bases and J gave up 6 bases; unmatched junction bases: 9. This CDR3 region has 15 residues. CDR1 MNHEY and CDR2 SVGAGI come from the germline V gene. CDR3 DNA: TGTGCCAGCAGAAAGGTGACTAGCGGATCCAATGAGCAGTTCTTC. Translation: CASRKVTSGSNEQFF.

V and J are TRBV29-1 and TRBJ1-1; D is unclear. V was pared by 6 bases and J by 1 base, with 6 bases between. The CDR3 loop spans 11 amino acids. The germline V gene has CDR1 SQVTM and CDR2 ANQGSEA. CDR3 DNA sequence: TGCAGCGTCCCCAAGAACACTGAAGCTTTCTTT. Translating gives CSVPKNTEAFF.

In this sample, this clone turned up a few times. The chain employs TRBV6-6 and TRBJ1-1, with D perhaps TRBD1 (6 bases). The CDR3 length is 15 residues. Between the trimmed V and J ends, which lost 4 bases and 4 bases, there was a span of 16 bases. Germline V CDR1 and CDR2: MNHNY, SVGAGI (reference sequence). The CDR3 DNA follows: TGTGCCAGCAGTTGGGGAGGGGGAGTTTTCACTGAAGCTTTCTTT. This encodes CASSWGGGVFTEAFF.

The V gene is TRBV10-3, the J gene TRBJ1-3; D not resolved. This CDR3 has 14 residues. The V gene lost 8 bases and the J gene lost 1 base, with 12 bases spanning the gap. Germline CDR1 ENHRY, CDR2 SYGVKD. The CDR3 region has the DNA TGTGCCATCCGCGGGGAGTTTTCTGGAAACACCATATATTTT. Its protein product is CAIRGEFSGNTIYF.

CDR3 residues: CASGPSYSPDTQYF. The CDR3 region has the DNA TGTGCCAGCGGGCCTTCGTATTCCCCAGATACGCAGTATTTT. The chain links TRBV28 to TRBJ2-3, with D uncertain. The V and J ends lost 8 bases and 4 bases respectively, with 16 bases between them. The CDR3 sequence is 14 residues long. CDR1 is MDHEN, CDR2 SYDVKM, per germline.

Of note for this clone: An end of the junction does not agree with germline; a read error may underlie this. The identical CDR3 is also encoded by other nucleotide sequences in the sample. The rearrangement links TRBV7-9 to TRBJ2-2; D might be TRBD1 (6 bases). The CDR3 loop spans 14 amino acids. Germline CDR1 SEHNR, CDR2 FQNEAQ (reference sequence). The CDR3 DNA reads TGTGCCAGCAGCTTAGTAGGGGACACCGGAGAGCTGTTTTTT. Its protein product is CASSLVGDTGELFF.

The genes are TRBV6-6 and TRBJ2-7; the D gene is possibly TRBD1 (5 bases). The CDR3 contains 14 residues. V was cut by 2 bases and J by 7 bases, with 15 bases left in between. Germline CDR1 reads MNHNY; CDR2 reads SVGAGI (reference sequence). CDR3 DNA: TGTGCCAGCAGTTACGGCGACAGCCTGGGGGAGCAGTACTTC. Translation: CASSYGDSLGEQYF.

The chain joins TRBV5-1 to TRBJ2-1; the D is unclear. The CDR3 covers 14 residues. The germline V gene has CDR1 SGHRS and CDR2 YFSETQ. V shed 4 bases and J shed 5 bases, with 13 bases lying between them. This CDR3 is CASSPRRVDNEQFF. CDR3 DNA: TGCGCCAGCAGCCCCCGCCGAGTCGACAATGAGCAGTTCTTC. Complete variable domain (other parts from reference TRBV5-1 and TRBJ2-1): KAGVTQTPRYLIKTRGQQVTLSCSPISGHRSVSWYQQTPGQGLQFLFEYFSETQRNKGNFPGRFSGRQFSNSRSEMNVSTLELGDSALYLCASSPRRVDNEQFFGPGTRLTVL.

This chain connects TRBV6-5 to TRBJ2-7, with unresolved D. Per germline, CDR1 MNHEY and CDR2 SVGAGI. This CDR3 has 13 residues. The germline V and J ends were trimmed by 2 bases and 2 bases, with 7 bases remaining between them. The CDR3 reads CASSYATAYEQYF. The CDR3 DNA reads TGTGCCAGCAGTTACGCTACAGCCTACGAGCAGTACTTC.

For this clone: This sample includes further DNA sequences coding for the same CDR3. The chain joins TRBV24-1 to TRBJ1-5, with D unclear. The V and J ends lost 4 bases and 5 bases respectively, with 5 bases between them. The CDR3 is 12 residues long. Looked up from germline, CDR1 is KGHDR and CDR2 is SFDVKD. CDR3 loop: CATSDPDQPQHF. The DNA for the CDR3 is TGTGCCACCAGTGACCCTGATCAGCCCCAGCATTTT.

This clone was recorded a few times. This sequence joins TRBV6-5 and TRBJ2-3; D is possibly TRBD1 (6 bases). Per the germline V gene, CDR1 is MNHEY and CDR2 is SVGAGI. The CDR3 loop spans 15 amino acids. V was shortened by 5 bases and J by 2 bases, with 14 bases between the two germline ends. CDR3 region: CASSPGQTHTDTQYF. Here the CDR3 DNA reads TGTGCCAGCAGTCCTGGACAGACCCACACAGATACGCAGTATTTT.

The chain joins TRBV29-1 to TRBJ1-2, with D perhaps matching TRBD1 (5 bases). Trimming cost V 6 bases and J 4 bases, with 18 bases left between them. Germline lookup yields CDR1 SQVTM and CDR2 ANQGSEA. The CDR3 is 14 amino acids. CDR3 DNA: TGCAGCGTATCTACCGGCAGGGATGTCTATGGCTACACCTTC. Its translation: CSVSTGRDVYGYTF. Using reference TRBV29-1 and TRBJ1-2 for the parts outside the CDR3, the full variable domain is SAVISQKPSRDICQRGTSLTIQCQVDSQVTMMFWYRQQPGQSLTLIATANQGSEATYESGFVIDKFPISRPNLTFSTLTVSNMSPEDSSIYLCSVSTGRDVYGYTFGSGTRLTVV.

The CDR3 sequence is CASSVGGGEISPLHF. As DNA, the CDR3 is TGTGCCAGCAGCGTAGGGGGAGGAGAAATATCACCCCTCCACTTT. The rearrangement uses TRBV9 and TRBJ1-6; D remains unclear. The CDR3 spans 15 residues. Germline CDR1 reads SGDLS; CDR2 reads YYNGEE. The V end was cut by 0 bases, the J end by 10 bases, with 14 bases between. The full variable domain, rest sourced from reference TRBV9 and TRBJ1-6, is DSGVTQTPKHLITATGQRVTLRCSPRSGDLSVYWYQQSLDQGLQFLIQYYNGEERAKGNILERFSAQQFPDLHSELNLSSLELGDSALYFCASSVGGGEISPLHFGNGTRLTVT.

This chain links TRBV30 with TRBJ2-7, with D perhaps matching TRBD2 (5 bases). Germline V gene data show CDR1 as GTSNPN and CDR2 as SVGIG (reference sequence). The CDR3 loop spans 15 amino acids. Trimming took 0 bases from V and 2 from J, leaving 14 bases between them. The CDR3 reads CAWSVYLTRAYEQYF. The CDR3 nucleotides are TGTGCCTGGAGTGTATACCTTACTAGGGCCTACGAGCAGTACTTC.

The CDR3 sequence: CASSWAANGELFF. CDR3 nucleotide sequence: TGTGCCAGCAGCTGGGCTGCCAACGGGGAGCTGTTTTTT. V usage is TRBV25-1 and J usage is TRBJ2-2; D call uncertain. In germline, CDR1 is MGHDK, CDR2 SYGVNS. This CDR3 region has 13 residues. V lost 6 bases, J lost 7 bases, and 12 bases lay in between.

This clone was found once. The rearrangement joins TRBV12-3 or TRBV12-4 to TRBJ2-2, with no clear D. CDR3 length: 13 amino acids. The ends were cut back, 3 bases at V and 6 bases at J, with 8 bases in the middle. CDR3 in amino acids: CASSFFSAGELFF. DNA for the CDR3: TGTGCCAGCAGTTTCTTCTCGGCCGGGGAGCTGTTTTTT.

The chain joins TRBV10-3 to TRBJ2-1, with a possible D match to TRBD2 (5 bases). Germline V gene data show CDR1 as ENHRY and CDR2 as SYGVKD. V shed 5 bases and J shed 7 bases, with 12 bases lying between them. The CDR3 has 13 amino acids. CDR3 sequence (DNA): TGTGCCATCAGTTTCTCGACGGGGAATGAGCAGTTCTTC. Its protein is CAISFSTGNEQFF.

This clone was seen a single time. The chain recombines TRBV19 with TRBJ2-1; 8 bases align to TRBD2. Per germline, CDR1 LNHDA and CDR2 SQIVND (reference sequence). The length of the CDR3 is 14 residues. Trimming at V came to 6 bases and at J to 6 bases, leaving 7 bases not matched to a gene. CDR3 coding DNA: TGTGCCAGTAGGAGCGGGGGCTGGCTCAATGAGCAGTTCTTC. Its translation: CASRSGGWLNEQFF.

V and J are TRBV6-1 and TRBJ2-7, with 7 nucleotides matching TRBD1. The CDR3 loop spans 18 amino acids. Germline V gene sequence: CDR1 MNHNS, CDR2 SASEGT. V gave up 6 bases and J gave up 5 bases; unmatched junction bases: 22. The CDR3 protein is CASREKNPDVTGAHEQYF. The CDR3 nucleotides are TGTGCCAGCAGAGAAAAAAACCCCGACGTCACAGGGGCCCACGAGCAGTACTTC.